One and the same sample provided the 13 T cell receptor beta chains below, sequenced in a study of T cell changes during pregnancy in multiple sclerosis (dated by TCRdb to between 2017 and 2020). Receptor libraries were prepared by the immunoSEQ multiplex PCR assay. Entries here come from immuneACCESS through TCRdb and include only in-frame sequences with V and J called. Some clones fail to appear in such tables; in the studies checked, an unresolved V gene covers under half of the shortfall, and the cause of the remainder is unknown. Here the sample has 70,000 to 95,000 clones; about 92% occur a single time. In total, the top ten clones hold roughly 2.1% of the sample. Sequenced here: peripheral blood, sampled in the second trimester of pregnancy. The receptor source for this set is a female donor in good health, enrolled as a control in a pregnancy study.

This chain links TRBV5-4 with TRBJ2-5; no firm D call. In germline, CDR1 is SGHNT, CDR2 YYREEE (reference sequence). This CDR3 has 14 residues. V was clipped by 3 bases and J by 5 bases, with 14 bases between them. As DNA, the CDR3 is TGTGCCAGCAGCTCGACTGCCCTAATGGAGACCCAGTACTTC. Its protein product is CASSSTALMETQYF. The variable domain in full, completed from reference TRBV5-4 and TRBJ2-5, reads ETGVTQSPTHLIKTRGQQVTLRCSSQSGHNTVSWYQQALGQGPQFIFQYYREEENGRGNFPPRFSGLQFPNYSSELNVNALELDDSALYLCASSSTALMETQYFGPGTRLLVL.

This chain links TRBV5-1 with TRBJ2-3; TRBD2 might be the D (6 bases). The CDR3 is made up of 14 amino acids. The V gene lost 0 bases and the J gene lost 4 bases, with 9 bases spanning the gap. The V gene's germline CDR1 is SGHRS and CDR2 YFSETQ. CDR3 in amino acids: CASSLGGTSDTQYF. The CDR3 DNA is TGCGCCAGCAGCTTGGGGGGGACTTCAGATACGCAGTATTTT.

V and J are TRBV4-2 and TRBJ1-2, with D uncertain. Germline V gives CDR1 LGHNA, CDR2 YNFKEQ. The CDR3 spans 12 residues. V was clipped by 5 bases and J by 2 bases, with 6 bases between them. DNA of the CDR3: TGTGCCAGCAGCACTTTCAACTATGGCTACACCTTC. This gives the protein CASSTFNYGYTF.

V gene TRBV7-9 combines with J gene TRBJ2-2; D unresolved. V was cut by 1 base and J by 4 bases, with 7 bases left in between. From germline, CDR1 is SEHNR and CDR2 FQNEAQ (reference sequence). The CDR3 runs to 14 residues. CDR3 sequence: CASSLDLSTGELFF. CDR3 nucleotide sequence: TGTGCCAGCAGCTTAGACCTGAGCACCGGGGAGCTGTTTTTT. The variable domain in full, completed from reference TRBV7-9 and TRBJ2-2, reads DTGVSQNPRHKITKRGQNVTFRCDPISEHNRLYWYRQTLGQGPEFLTYFQNEAQLEKSRLLSDRFSAERPKGSFSTLEIQRTEQGDSAMYLCASSLDLSTGELFFGEGSRLTVL.

The rearrangement uses TRBV25-1 and TRBJ1-4; D gene unclear. The CDR3 loop spans 14 amino acids. Germline V gene sequence: CDR1 MGHDK, CDR2 SYGVNS. The V and J ends lost 6 bases and 4 bases respectively, with 12 bases between them. CDR3 coding DNA: TGTGCCAGCAGCACTATGGGAGATAATGAAAAACTGTTTTTT. Its protein product is CASSTMGDNEKLFF.

The genes are TRBV4-3 and TRBJ2-3; 8 nucleotides align to TRBD2. Trimming cost V 0 bases and J 2 bases; bases outside gene matches: 7. CDR3 length equals 17 residues. Germline loops: CDR1 LGHNA, CDR2 YSLEER. The CDR3 region is CASSQDWGGGNTDTQYF. In DNA, the CDR3 is TGCGCCAGCAGCCAAGACTGGGGCGGGGGGAACACAGATACGCAGTATTTT.

This sequence joins TRBV27 and TRBJ1-4, with TRBD1 matching 8 bases. Losses at the gene ends were 7 bases for V and 8 bases for J; bases not matched to a gene: 9. CDR1 is MNHEY, CDR2 SMNVEV, per germline (reference sequence). The CDR3 spans 14 residues. CDR3 nucleotides: TGTGCCAGCACCAGACAGGGGAAAGGGGAAAAACTGTTTTTT. Translating it yields CASTRQGKGEKLFF.

This clone has a single count. Here the CDR3 DNA reads TGTGCCAGCAGCTCCTACAGGGAAGGTAGCTATGGCTACACCTTC. It is translated as CASSSYREGSYGYTF. This sequence joins TRBV7-6 and TRBJ1-2, with D maybe TRBD1 (6 bases). Germline CDR1 is SGHVS and CDR2 is FNYEAQ. The V and J ends lost 4 bases and 4 bases respectively, with 16 bases between them. The CDR3 has 15 residues.

The CDR3 reads CASSRTSGGDNEQFF. The CDR3 DNA follows: TGTGCCAGCAGTAGGACTAGCGGGGGTGACAATGAGCAGTTCTTC. V usage is TRBV2 and J usage is TRBJ2-1; TRBD2 matches at 13 bases. The V segment lost 5 bases and the J segment 5 bases; nucleotides outside the gene matches: 3. The CDR3 extends over 15 amino acids. The V gene's germline CDR1 is SNHLY and CDR2 FYNNEI.

The chain carries TRBV5-1 and TRBJ2-1, with D possibly matching TRBD1 (6 bases). This CDR3 spans 11 amino acids. From germline, CDR1 is SGHRS and CDR2 YFSETQ. V dropped 3 bases and J dropped 8 bases, with 6 bases sitting between them. The CDR3 loop reads CASSSGDEQFF. Here the CDR3 DNA reads TGCGCCAGCAGCTCAGGGGATGAGCAGTTCTTC.

This chain's CDR3 is CASRTQGYGYTF. The CDR3 coding sequence is TGTGCCAGCAGGACCCAGGGGTATGGCTACACCTTC. This rearrangement joins TRBV28 to TRBJ1-2; tentatively, D is TRBD1 (6 bases). The CDR3 is made up of 12 amino acids. The germline V gene has CDR1 MDHEN and CDR2 SYDVKM. V lost 6 bases to trimming and J lost 5 bases, with 10 bases between them.

J is TRBJ1-5 and V is TRBV6-1; TRBD1 is a possible D gene (6 bases). The ends were cut back, 4 bases at V and 3 bases at J, with 13 bases in the middle. The CDR3 sequence is 15 residues long. Germline CDR1 MNHNS, CDR2 SASEGT. CDR3 coding DNA: TGTGCCAGCAGTGCGTCAGGGGTCCCCAATCAGCCCCAGCATTTT. Protein: CASSASGVPNQPQHF.

In this sample, this clone turned up a few times. The V gene is TRBV9, the J gene TRBJ1-5; D might be TRBD1 (6 bases). Germline CDR1 SGDLS, CDR2 YYNGEE. The CDR3 extends over 15 amino acids. The V end lost 4 bases, the J end lost 5 bases, and 16 bases lay between the germline ends. The CDR3 bases are TGTGCCAGCAGCCCGACAGGCCTGGGCCATCAGCCCCAGCATTTT. This encodes CASSPTGLGHQPQHF. Supplemented by reference TRBV9 and TRBJ1-5, the full variable domain reads DSGVTQTPKHLITATGQRVTLRCSPRSGDLSVYWYQQSLDQGLQFLIQYYNGEERAKGNILERFSAQQFPDLHSELNLSSLELGDSALYFCASSPTGLGHQPQHFGDGTRLSIL.